This T cell receptor (beta chain) is from a study of blood T cell repertoires in COVID-19. Study-wide context: Italy, Spain and the United States were the sources of the convalescent and acute COVID-19 samples. In each case, the material was cDNA or gDNA derived from T cells, B-cell-depleted T cells, or PBMCs.

The CDR3 has 16 amino acids. In germline, CDR1 is MDHEN, CDR2 SYDVKM. V dropped 3 bases and J dropped 3; count of bases not matched to a gene: 5. Data came from immunoSEQ multiplex PCR; TCRdb stores just in-frame clones and leaves some out. The sample holds about 100,000 clones, more than 70% seen once. This sequence originates from a man aged 40-49 years with active or convalescent COVID-19. The sample was peripheral blood. The V gene is TRBV28, the J gene TRBJ2-2; 9 bases fit TRBD2. The CDR3 region has the DNA TGTGCCAGCAGTTTGTTGACTAGCGGATACACCGGGGAGCTGTTTTTT. Translating it yields CASSLLTSGYTGELFF.